This TCR beta chain emerged from a study of shared clonotypes between healthy human individuals. Study as a whole: Each donor's CD8 memory used one plate, CD8 naive two, each CD4 subset three.

Naive CD8 cells lacked CD45RO and underwent positive selection for CCR7, leaving out terminally differentiated effector memory CD45RA+ cells. Produced via immunoSEQ multiplex PCR; TCRdb's table is partial and in-frame only. Of around 2,000,000 clones in the sample, 90% to 95% were seen once. The CDR3 is 16 amino acids. CDR1 and CDR2 from the germline V gene are SGHAT and FQNNGV. After removal of 6 bases from V and 0 bases from J, the junction contained 7 bases not matched to a gene. This TCR derives from a man aged 18 to 30 in good health. Some clones in this sample may be carry-over from other donors' samples. This chain joins TRBV11-2 and TRBJ2-1, with 8 nucleotides matching TRBD2. The sample taken for sequencing was naive CD8+ T cells from PBMCs. The CDR3 loop reads CASRPGTRGSYNEQFF. CDR3 coding DNA: TGTGCCAGCAGACCGGGGACTAGGGGCTCCTACAATGAGCAGTTCTTC.